The next 2 T cell receptor beta chains were all read from a single sample in a study of blood T cell repertoires in COVID-19. Measured with immunoSEQ multiplex PCR; TCRdb has only the in-frame clones, and not every one. The repertoire holds approximately 450,000 clones, with roughly 87% as singletons. Sample: PBMCs or T cells enriched from blood (not recorded which). The receptor set was obtained from a young woman with acute COVID-19.

The chain recombines TRBV19 with TRBJ2-1; no clear D. The CDR3 loop spans 12 amino acids. V shed 1 base and J shed 9 bases, with 7 bases lying between them. In germline, CDR1 is LNHDA, CDR2 SQIVND (reference sequence). Here the CDR3 DNA reads TGTGCCAGTAGTATAGCGGAGTCTGAGCAGTTCTTC. Amino acid sequence: CASSIAESEQFF.

J is TRBJ2-3 and V is TRBV5-5, with a weak D call TRBD1 (6 bases). Between the trimmed V and J ends, which lost 5 bases and 1 base, there was a span of 14 bases. CDR1 is SGHKS, CDR2 YYEKEE, per germline (reference sequence). CDR3 length: 15 amino acids. In DNA, the CDR3 is TGTGCCAGCAGACTGACAGGACTTGGCACAGATACGCAGTATTTT. Residues: CASRLTGLGTDTQYF.